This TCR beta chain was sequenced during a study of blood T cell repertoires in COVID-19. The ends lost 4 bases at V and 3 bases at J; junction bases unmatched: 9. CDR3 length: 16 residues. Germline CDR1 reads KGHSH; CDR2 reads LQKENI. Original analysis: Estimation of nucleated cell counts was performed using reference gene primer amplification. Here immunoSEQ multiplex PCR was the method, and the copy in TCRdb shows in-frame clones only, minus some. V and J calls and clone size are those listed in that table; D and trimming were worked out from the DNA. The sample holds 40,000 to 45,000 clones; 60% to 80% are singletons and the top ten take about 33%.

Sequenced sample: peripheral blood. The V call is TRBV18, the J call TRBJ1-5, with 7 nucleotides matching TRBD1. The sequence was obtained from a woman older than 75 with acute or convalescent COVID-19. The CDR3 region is CASSHGTALVNQPQHF. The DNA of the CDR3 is TGTGCCAGCTCACACGGGACAGCTCTAGTCAATCAGCCCCAGCATTTT.